This TCR beta chain was captured by sequencing in a study of T cells in Graves' hyperthyroidism and ophthalmopathy. The CDR3 spans 15 residues. The germline V gene has CDR1 MDHEN and CDR2 SYDVKM. Trimming removed 3 bases at V and 2 bases at J, with 14 bases between. Amplified TCR beta CDR3 regions derived from RNA transcripts. The TCR CDR3 first-round RT-PCR relied on the HTBI primer set. A single record per CDR3 protein comes from TCRdb applying MiXCR to the multiplex PCR reads. There are 90,000 to 120,000 distinct CDR3 sequences in the sample; about 16% occur only once, and under 45% lies in the top ten. Whole-study results and caveats: Ophthalmopathy cases were set apart from stable hyperthyroidism by a 13 V-J model. In the blood, most expanded thyroid clonotypes above 0.001 appeared as well.

Patients aged 18 to 65 had newly diagnosed hyperthyroidism lasting under 2 months. Fresh peripheral blood, 8 to 10 ml, was the source of the PBMCs. About this clonotype: No antigen is known for it.

Sample: blood. This chain connects TRBV28 to TRBJ2-7, with D possibly matching TRBD2 (6 bases). The TCR originated in a woman in her fifties or sixties with Graves' hyperthyroidism. The chain's CDR3 is CASSFPGLAAYEQYF. The CDR3 bases are TGTGCCAGCAGTTTCCCGGGACTGGCGGCCTACGAGCAGTACTTC. Drawing the rest from reference TRBV28 and TRBJ2-7, the complete variable domain is DVKVTQSSRYLVKRTGEKVFLECVQDMDHENMFWYRQDPGLGLRLIYFSYDVKMKEKGDIPEGYSVSREKKERFSLILESASTNQTSMYLCASSFPGLAAYEQYFGPGTRLTVT.